Listed here is a single TCR beta chain. Its target is unknown. The sequenced template was cDNA made from the entire isolated RNA. Assay used: immunoSEQ multiplex PCR; TCRdb lists only in-frame clones, some missing. The sample shows 250,000 or so clones, around 13% of them seen only once. The data were taken from a study of beta chain features in type 1 diabetes. The CDR3 has 13 residues. Germline loops: CDR1 SGHNT, CDR2 YENEEA. V was shortened by 4 bases and J by 4 bases, with 8 bases between the two germline ends. It was one heparinised blood draw, averaging approximately 100 mL, that each donor gave. Study results and limitations: Shorter TCRB CDR3s, moderately but significantly so, marked every one of the four CD4+ subsets in Type 1 diabetes patients.

This clonotype originated in a man aged 25 to 40 with type 1 diabetes. This chain connects TRBV11-3 to TRBJ2-1; perhaps TRBD1 as D (5 bases). Sequences were obtained from naive CD4+ T cells from blood. CDR3 amino acids: CASSSDTYNEQFF. The CDR3 coding sequence is TGTGCCAGCAGCTCGGACACTTACAATGAGCAGTTCTTC.